The source of this TCR beta chain is a study of blood T cell repertoires in COVID-19. Trimming cost V 2 bases and J 4 bases; bases outside gene matches: 7. This CDR3 is built from 16 residues. CDR1 and CDR2 from the germline V gene are MDHEN and SYDVKM. Only in-frame clones appear in the TCRdb table, and some are missing; sequencing was by immunoSEQ multiplex PCR. The top ten hold around 7% of the sample, which has about 240,000 clones, roughly 76% seen once. The gene calls are TRBV28 and TRBJ1-1; 10 nucleotides match TRBD1. This TCR was sampled from an elderly woman with COVID-19, enrolled during active disease. The material sequenced was peripheral blood. For the CDR3, the DNA is TGTGCCAGCAGTTTAGGCGACAGGGGGCGCGGCACTGAAGCTTTCTTT. Translated, it gives CASSLGDRGRGTEAFF.